Presented here are 31 T cell receptor beta chains from one specimen sequenced in a study of shared T cell receptors in the human thymus. Measured with immunoSEQ multiplex PCR; TCRdb has only the in-frame clones, and not every one. The table lists hundreds of thousands of clones, around 87% of them singletons. The sample was also reused in another study, on human thymus T cells.

Material for sequencing was thymocytes. The receptors were gathered from a boy in the first two years of life with a congenital heart defect.

This clone has just a few counts. The V and J genes are TRBV29-1 and TRBJ2-3; 9 nucleotides agree with TRBD2. Germline CDR1 is SQVTM and CDR2 is ANQGSEA. The ends lost 4 bases at V and 4 bases at J; junction bases unmatched: 9. CDR3 length: 15 residues. CDR3 sequence: CSVAPGTSSADTQYF. The CDR3 nucleotides read TGCAGCGTTGCCCCAGGGACTAGCTCCGCAGATACGCAGTATTTT.

This sequence joins TRBV11-3 and TRBJ2-5; 8 positions agree with TRBD1. J was trimmed by 6 bases and V by 5 bases; bases with no gene match: 5. The CDR3 has 13 amino acids. Germline-derived CDR1 and CDR2 are SGHNT and YENEEA. The CDR3: CASSGGQGKTQYF. The CDR3 coding sequence is TGTGCCAGCAGCGGAGGACAGGGAAAGACCCAGTACTTC.

V is TRBV15 and J is TRBJ2-7; possibly TRBD1 for D (5 bases). CDR3 size: 14 residues. Germline CDR1 reads LNHNV; CDR2 reads YYDKDF (reference sequence). The ends were cut back, 3 bases at V and 2 bases at J, with 11 bases in the middle. Written as DNA, the CDR3 is TGTGCCACCAGCAGCTCTAAACAGGCCTACGAGCAGTACTTC. It encodes CATSSSKQAYEQYF.

The chain carries TRBV12-5 and TRBJ2-3; 10 nucleotides align to TRBD2. The V segment lost 6 bases and the J segment 3 bases; nucleotides outside the gene matches: 3. Germline values: CDR1 LGHNT, CDR2 FRNRAP. This CDR3 has 14 amino acids. CDR3 sequence: CASGILAGTDTQYF. The CDR3, as DNA: TGTGCTAGTGGGATACTAGCGGGGACAGATACGCAGTATTTT.

This clone was detected a few times. The V call is TRBV19, the J call TRBJ1-5; maybe TRBD1 (5 bases). This CDR3 region has 15 residues. Germline CDR1 is LNHDA and CDR2 is SQIVND (reference sequence). The V gene lost 3 bases and the J gene lost 1 base, with 10 bases spanning the gap. The CDR3 DNA sequence: TGTGCCAGTAGTATTCAGTCAGGGAGCAATCAGCCCCAGCATTTT. Translation gives CASSIQSGSNQPQHF.

This chain uses TRBV5-6 with TRBJ2-3, with a tentative D call TRBD2 (6 bases). The germline V gene encodes CDR1 SGHDT and CDR2 YYEEEE. V dropped 0 bases and J dropped 2 bases, with 13 bases sitting between them. The CDR3 covers 16 residues. CDR3 region: CASSLDGRTLTDTQYF. As DNA, the CDR3 is TGTGCCAGCAGCTTGGACGGGAGAACCCTCACAGATACGCAGTATTTT.

This chain joins TRBV28 and TRBJ2-3; 7 bases line up with TRBD2. From germline, CDR1 is MDHEN and CDR2 SYDVKM. The CDR3 consists of 14 residues. Germline trimming cut 5 bases from V and 6 bases from J; bases unmatched to any gene: 8. The CDR3 bases are TGTGCCAGCAGTCCCGGGACTACATCGGATACGCAGTATTTT. Protein product: CASSPGTTSDTQYF.

The chain couples TRBV30 to TRBJ1-1, with D possibly being TRBD1 (5 bases). The CDR3 loop spans 13 amino acids. Germline V gene data show CDR1 as GTSNPN and CDR2 as SVGIG (reference sequence). Trimming removed 0 bases at V and 6 bases at J, with 11 bases between. The CDR3 DNA reads TGTGCCTGGAGTGTATTGGGGGGAGCTGAAGCTTTCTTT. This encodes CAWSVLGGAEAFF.

The chain combines TRBV27 with TRBJ1-1, with D perhaps matching TRBD1 (6 bases). V was cut by 0 bases and J by 6 bases, with 17 bases left in between. Germline assignment: CDR1 MNHEY and CDR2 SMNVEV (reference sequence). The CDR3 contains 16 residues. CDR3 coding DNA: TGTGCCAGCAGTTTATCTTTCCGGACAGCCCTGCCTGAAGCTTTCTTT. Translation: CASSLSFRTALPEAFF.

This sequence joins TRBV28 and TRBJ2-1; tentative D call: TRBD2 (7 bases). From germline, CDR1 is MDHEN and CDR2 SYDVKM. The germline V and J ends were trimmed by 8 bases and 9 bases, with 14 bases remaining between them. The CDR3 runs to 12 residues. The CDR3 loop reads CASRGAVREQFF. The CDR3 bases are TGTGCCAGCCGGGGGGCCGTGCGTGAGCAGTTCTTC. The whole variable domain, filled in from reference TRBV28 and TRBJ2-1, reads DVKVTQSSRYLVKRTGEKVFLECVQDMDHENMFWYRQDPGLGLRLIYFSYDVKMKEKGDIPEGYSVSREKKERFSLILESASTNQTSMYLCASRGAVREQFFGPGTRLTVL.

The V gene is TRBV19, the J gene TRBJ2-2; TRBD1 is a possible D gene (6 bases). This CDR3 region has 17 residues. Trimming stripped 6 bases from V and 2 bases from J, with 19 bases between. Germline V gene lookup returns CDR1 LNHDA and CDR2 SQIVND (reference sequence). The CDR3 sequence is CASRTSTQGLNTGELFF. CDR3 DNA: TGTGCCAGTAGAACATCCACTCAGGGGCTTAACACCGGGGAGCTGTTTTTT.

This clone appeared a single time. V usage is TRBV14 and J usage is TRBJ2-5, with 8 bases identical to TRBD2. V dropped 4 bases and J dropped 3; count of bases not matched to a gene: 7. This CDR3 is 15 amino acids long. Germline CDR1 and CDR2: SGHDN and FVKESK. CDR3 sequence (DNA): TGTGCCAGCAGCCCCTTTAGCGGGGTAGAAGAGACCCAGTACTTC. This sequence encodes CASSPFSGVEETQYF.

The chain is built from TRBV7-9 and TRBJ2-3; TRBD2 aligns across 7 bases. The CDR3 is made up of 16 amino acids. After removal of 1 base from V and 1 base from J, the junction contained 5 bases not matched to a gene. CDR1 is SEHNR, CDR2 FQNEAQ, per germline (reference sequence). CDR3 DNA sequence: TGTGCCAGCAGCTTAGTGTGGGAGGGATGCACAGATACGCAGTATTTT. Translated: CASSLVWEGCTDTQYF.

J is TRBJ1-1 and V is TRBV6-5, with 11 bases fitting TRBD1. The CDR3 is 15 amino acids. Trimming took 7 bases from V and 3 from J; bases not matched to a gene: 7. From germline, CDR1 is MNHEY and CDR2 SVGAGI. The CDR3 reads CASTGTGGTDTEAFF. CDR3 sequence (DNA): TGTGCCAGCACCGGGACAGGGGGTACGGACACTGAAGCTTTCTTT.

The chain employs TRBV28 and TRBJ1-3, with 9 nucleotides matching TRBD1. V shed 4 bases and J 8 bases; nucleotides not matched to a gene: 9. The CDR3 sequence is 15 residues long. Germline-derived CDR1 and CDR2 are MDHEN and SYDVKM. The CDR3: CASSSHRDREYTIYF. The CDR3 bases are TGTGCCAGCAGTTCGCACCGGGACAGGGAATACACCATATATTTT.

The gene calls are TRBV4-3 and TRBJ2-5, with D maybe TRBD2 (6 bases). V lost 0 bases, J lost 0 bases, and 14 bases lay in between. The CDR3 covers 17 residues. CDR1 LGHNA and CDR2 YSLEER come from the germline V gene. The CDR3: CASSQDGQRANQETQYF. The CDR3 bases are TGCGCCAGCAGCCAAGATGGCCAGCGGGCGAACCAAGAGACCCAGTACTTC.

The chain joins TRBV13 to TRBJ2-4; 8 bases are shared with TRBD1. With V trimmed by 1 base and J by 9 bases, 5 bases remained unmatched. Germline CDR1 and CDR2: PRHDT and FYEKMQ (reference sequence). This CDR3 is built from 14 residues. In DNA form, the CDR3 reads TGTGCCAGCAGCTTAGACAGGGGGTCGGCCATTCAGTACTTC. Protein product: CASSLDRGSAIQYF.

The chain employs TRBV28 and TRBJ2-2; 8 bases line up with TRBD2. Per germline, CDR1 MDHEN and CDR2 SYDVKM. The CDR3 totals 13 residues. Unmatched junction bases numbered 6, after V lost 7 bases and J lost 8 bases. The CDR3 protein is CASTGGVGGELFF. The DNA for the CDR3 is TGTGCCAGCACGGGAGGGGTTGGGGGGGAGCTGTTTTTT.

The V call is TRBV7-2, the J call TRBJ1-5; 7 bases are shared with TRBD1. The junction had 6 bases not matched to a gene; V was cut back by 6 bases and J by 1 base. The germline gives CDR1 SGHTA, CDR2 FQGNSA. CDR3 length: 15 residues. The CDR3 DNA reads as TGTGCCAGCAGGTCCACAGGGGAAAGCAATCAGCCCCAGCATTTT. This sequence encodes CASRSTGESNQPQHF. Using reference TRBV7-2 and TRBJ1-5 for the parts outside the CDR3, the full variable domain is GAGVSQSPSNKVTEKGKDVELRCDPISGHTALYWYRQSLGQGLEFLIYFQGNSAPDKSGLPSDRFSAERTGGSVSTLTIQRTQQEDSAVYLCASRSTGESNQPQHFGDGTRLSIL.

Only a few counts were recorded for this clone. V gene TRBV11-2 combines with J gene TRBJ1-2; a possible D gene is TRBD1 (6 bases). The CDR3 contains 14 residues. Germline lookup yields CDR1 SGHAT and CDR2 FQNNGV. Deletions cut 0 bases from V and 8 bases from J, with 13 bases between. The CDR3 loop reads CASSLDRGGWGYTF. Here the CDR3 DNA reads TGTGCCAGCAGCTTAGATCGTGGGGGCTGGGGCTACACCTTC.

A few counts support this clone. V gene TRBV7-9 combines with J gene TRBJ2-7; 13 bases line up with TRBD2. Looked up from germline, CDR1 is SEHNR and CDR2 is FQNEAQ (reference sequence). With V trimmed by 4 bases and J by 5 bases, 11 bases remained unmatched. The CDR3 has 17 residues. DNA for the CDR3: TGTGCCAGCAGCTCTGGACTAGCGGGGGCCTTGTTTGACGAGCAGTACTTC. It is translated as CASSSGLAGALFDEQYF.

This clone was seen only once. The chain uses TRBV6-1 and TRBJ2-7; D possibly corresponds to TRBD1 (6 bases). V was clipped by 0 bases and J by 5 bases, with 8 bases between them. Germline V gene lookup returns CDR1 MNHNS and CDR2 SASEGT. The CDR3 is 13 residues long. CDR3 region: CASSEAPGDEQYF. In nucleotides, the CDR3 is TGTGCCAGCAGTGAAGCGCCAGGGGACGAGCAGTACTTC.

The rearrangement links TRBV12-5 to TRBJ2-7, with TRBD2 matching 9 bases. The trim removed 2 bases at V and 1 base at J, leaving 15 bases unmatched. The germline CDR1 and CDR2 sequences are LGHNT and FRNRAP. The CDR3 runs 19 residues. CDR3: CASGLNRLAANGGSYEQYF. Here the CDR3 DNA reads TGTGCTAGTGGTTTGAACCGACTAGCGGCTAACGGTGGGTCCTACGAGCAGTACTTC.

V is TRBV5-1 and J is TRBJ1-1, with D perhaps TRBD1 (5 bases). This CDR3 is built from 13 residues. V dropped 4 bases and J dropped 1 base, with 8 bases sitting between them. The germline V gene encodes CDR1 SGHRS and CDR2 YFSETQ. The CDR3 DNA sequence: TGCGCCAGCAGCCAAGGGGAGAACACTGAAGCTTTCTTT. Translation gives CASSQGENTEAFF.

This clone was detected once. The rearrangement joins TRBV20-1 to TRBJ1-1; D gene ambiguous. CDR1 DFQATT and CDR2 SNEGSKA come from the germline V gene (reference sequence). With 0 bases removed from V and 8 bases from J, the gap between germline ends came to 4 bases. The CDR3 has 10 residues. The CDR3, as DNA: TGCAGTGCTAGAGACAGGGAAGCTTTCTTT. Amino acid sequence: CSARDREAFF.

The chain uses TRBV15 and TRBJ2-1, with 8 nucleotides matching TRBD2. This CDR3 is built from 20 residues. J was trimmed by 3 bases and V by 0 bases; bases with no gene match: 16. Germline CDR1 and CDR2: LNHNV and YYDKDF (reference sequence). CDR3 nucleotide sequence: TGTGCCACCAGCAGAGATTGGGTTCTCGAGACTAGCGAGGGCTACAATGAGCAGTTCTTC. Translating gives CATSRDWVLETSEGYNEQFF.

The V and J genes are TRBV5-4 and TRBJ2-3; D is possibly TRBD2 (7 bases). The CDR3 is 15 residues long. V was cut by 4 bases and J by 3 bases, with 15 bases left in between. Germline CDR1 is SGHNT and CDR2 is YYREEE (reference sequence). CDR3 loop: CASSPGRGRTDTQYF. CDR3 bases: TGTGCCAGCAGCCCGGGGAGGGGGAGGACAGATACGCAGTATTTT.

This clone was detected once. V is TRBV2 and J is TRBJ2-2, with a weak D call TRBD1 (6 bases). CDR3 length: 16 residues. Germline-derived CDR1 and CDR2 are SNHLY and FYNNEI. The V end lost 8 bases, the J end lost 6 bases, and 22 bases lay between the germline ends. This chain's CDR3 is CASFPEQGTDPGELFF. Here the CDR3 DNA reads TGTGCCAGCTTCCCCGAACAGGGAACGGATCCCGGGGAGCTGTTTTTT.

The genes are TRBV19 and TRBJ1-6; maybe TRBD1 (5 bases). The CDR3 runs 14 residues. Germline V CDR1 and CDR2: LNHDA, SQIVND (reference sequence). V lost 5 bases to trimming and J lost 5 bases, with 10 bases between them. The CDR3 sequence is CASSLQADNSPLHF. Written as DNA, the CDR3 is TGTGCCAGTAGTTTACAGGCTGATAATTCACCCCTCCACTTT.

The J gene is TRBJ2-1, the V gene TRBV15; D is uncertain. This CDR3 is built from 18 residues. Germline V lookup: CDR1 LNHNV, CDR2 YYDKDF (reference sequence). Trimming cost V 0 bases and J 0 bases, with 15 bases left between them. For the CDR3, the DNA is TGTGCCACCAGCAGAGAGGAGAGGCCTTCAAGCTCCTACAATGAGCAGTTCTTC. It translates to CATSREERPSSSYNEQFF.

The CDR3, as DNA: TGCGCCAGCAGCCAAGGGGACGGGGAGGTAGCTGGAAACACCATATATTTT. It yields the protein CASSQGDGEVAGNTIYF. The rearrangement uses TRBV4-3 and TRBJ1-3; a possible D gene is TRBD1 (5 bases). The germline CDR1 and CDR2 sequences are LGHNA and YSLEER. V gave up 1 base and J gave up 2 bases, with 15 bases separating them. CDR3 length: 17 residues.